The rows below give T cell receptor beta chains drawn from one sample of a study of T cell responses to AZD1222 COVID-19 vaccine. Sequenced by immunoSEQ multiplex PCR; TCRdb stores in-frame clones only, minus some. This table holds about 94,000 clones, approximately 91% found once. The starting material was peripheral blood, obtained on day 0 of AZD1222 vaccination. These receptors were collected from an adult in good health. CDR3s include the opening cysteine and the closing phenylalanine or tryptophan. Fields, in order: J gene, V gene, D gene, clone size, CDR3 protein, CDR3 DNA. D genes are given only for firm matches. A clone size is listed for some rows: how often the clone was seen (once, few, many), or a class if it is expanded.

TRBJ1-2 | TRBV10-3 | NA | NA | CAISPPGNYGYTF | TGTGCCATCAGCCCCCCAGGGAACTATGGCTACACCTTC
TRBJ2-2 | TRBV7-3 | TRBD1 | NA | CASRSGTGENTGELFF | TGTGCCAGCAGATCCGGGACAGGCGAGAACACCGGGGAGCTGTTTTTT
TRBJ1-5 | TRBV12-1 | NA | NA | CAKNRTGDNQPQHF | TGTGCCAAAAACAGGACAGGGGATAATCAGCCCCAGCATTTT
TRBJ1-1 | TRBV19 | NA | NA | CASSLRGVNTEAFF | TGTGCCAGTAGTTTGAGGGGTGTGAACACTGAAGCTTTCTTT
TRBJ2-3 | TRBV4-3 | NA | once | CASSARATDTQYF | TGCGCCAGCAGCGCACGAGCCACAGATACGCAGTATTTT
TRBJ1-2 | TRBV7-2 | NA | NA | CASSPRTDGYTF | TGTGCCAGCAGCCCAAGGACAGATGGCTACACCTTC
TRBJ2-3 | TRBV5-6 | TRBD2 | NA | CASSSLAGFSTDTQYF | TGTGCCAGCAGCTCCTTAGCGGGTTTTAGCACAGATACGCAGTATTTT
TRBJ1-1 | TRBV7-2 | TRBD1 | NA | CASSLRTGKEAFF | TGTGCCAGCAGCTTGAGGACAGGGAAGGAGGCTTTCTTT
TRBJ1-2 | TRBV5-4 | NA | NA | CASSPRGYYGYTF | TGTGCCAGCAGCCCCAGGGGATACTATGGCTACACCTTC
TRBJ2-3 | TRBV5-1 | TRBD1 | NA | CASSDRDRSTDTQYF | TGCGCCAGCAGCGATAGGGACAGGTCCACAGATACGCAGTATTTT
TRBJ2-1 | TRBV5-1 | TRBD2 | NA | CASSAGLGSSYNEQFF | TGCGCCAGCAGCGCGGGACTAGGAAGCTCCTACAATGAGCAGTTCTTC
TRBJ2-3 | TRBV25-1 | NA | NA | CASSEWEAGTQYF | TGTGCCAGCAGTGAATGGGAGGCAGGTACGCAGTATTTT
TRBJ2-1 | TRBV15 | TRBD2 | NA | CATSRDPRLAGNEQFF | TGTGCCACCAGCAGAGACCCGCGACTAGCGGGGAATGAGCAGTTCTTC
TRBJ2-7 | TRBV5-6 | NA | NA | CASSQNLAGAGSYEQYF | TGTGCCAGCAGCCAGAATCTGGCAGGCGCGGGTTCCTACGAGCAGTACTTC
TRBJ1-2 | TRBV30 | NA | NA | CAWSVLDGYTF | TGTGCCTGGAGTGTGCTGGATGGCTACACCTTC
TRBJ1-2 | TRBV5-4 | NA | NA | CASSFGGGDGYTF | TGTGCCAGCAGCTTCGGCGGGGGCGACGGCTACACCTTC
TRBJ2-2 | TRBV11-3 | NA | NA | CASSFNTGELFF | TGTGCCAGCAGCTTTAACACCGGGGAGCTGTTTTTT
TRBJ2-2 | TRBV7-2 | TRBD1 | NA | CASSPGVTGALTGELFF | TGTGCCAGCAGCCCCGGGGTTACAGGGGCGCTAACCGGGGAGCTGTTTTTT
TRBJ2-7 | TRBV6-5 | NA | NA | CASSYERGISYEQYF | TGTGCCAGCAGTTACGAACGGGGGATCAGCTACGAGCAGTACTTC
TRBJ1-1 | TRBV29-1 | NA | NA | CSVVVLSGTEAFF | TGCAGCGTTGTGGTCTTGTCGGGCACTGAAGCTTTCTTT
TRBJ2-3 | TRBV3-1/TRBV3-2 | NA | NA | CASSPPLGTQYF | TGTGCCAGCAGCCCCCCCCTGGGTACGCAGTATTTT
TRBJ1-4 | TRBV6-5 | NA | NA | CASAVGHTTNEKLFF | TGTGCCAGCGCGGTTGGGCATACAACTAATGAAAAACTGTTTTTT
TRBJ1-6 | TRBV21-1 | NA | once | CASNRATGAGSPLHF | TGTGCCAGCAACAGGGCCACAGGGGCTGGGTCACCCCTCCACTTT
TRBJ2-1 | TRBV5-4 | NA | NA | CASSLDNEQFF | TGTGCCAGCAGCTTGGACAATGAGCAGTTCTTC
TRBJ1-2 | TRBV6-6 | TRBD1 | NA | CASSNRDRHGYTF | TGTGCCAGCAGTAACCGGGACAGGCACGGCTACACCTTC
TRBJ1-2 | TRBV6-5 | TRBD1 | NA | CASSWRGLGGYTF | TGTGCCAGCAGTTGGAGGGGGCTCGGTGGCTACACCTTC
TRBJ1-6 | TRBV6-5 | NA | NA | CASSYPNSPLHF | TGTGCCAGCAGTTACCCTAATTCACCCCTCCACTTT
TRBJ1-2 | TRBV19 | TRBD1 | once | CASSRRTGRTFNYGYTF | TGTGCCAGTAGTAGGAGGACAGGGAGGACATTTAACTATGGCTACACCTTC
TRBJ1-2 | TRBV18 | TRBD1 | NA | CASSPSRQGAGYTF | TGTGCCAGCTCACCAAGCCGTCAGGGGGCTGGCTACACCTTC
TRBJ1-2 | TRBV5-6 | NA | once | CASSLGRSRGNGYTF | TGTGCCAGCAGCTTAGGTCGGTCGAGGGGGAATGGCTACACCTTC
TRBJ2-1 | TRBV7-3 | TRBD1 | NA | CASSLTNRGPNEQFF | TGTGCCAGCAGCTTAACGAACAGGGGGCCCAATGAGCAGTTCTTC
TRBJ2-5 | TRBV11-1 | NA | NA | CASSLVPQGFQETQYF | TGTGCCAGCAGCTTAGTACCACAGGGCTTCCAAGAGACCCAGTACTTC
TRBJ2-3 | TRBV5-1 | TRBD2 | NA | CASSLAQGGGVGDTQYF | TGCGCCAGCAGCTTGGCCCAAGGTGGGGGGGTCGGAGATACGCAGTATTTT
TRBJ2-2 | TRBV5-4 | TRBD1 | NA | CASSTGTVPNTGELFF | TGTGCCAGCAGCACCGGGACAGTGCCGAACACCGGGGAGCTGTTTTTT
TRBJ1-5 | TRBV12-5 | TRBD1 | NA | CASGPPTGWNQPQHF | TGTGCTAGTGGTCCTCCGACAGGGTGGAATCAGCCCCAGCATTTT
TRBJ2-2 | TRBV29-1 | NA | NA | CSVVGQGNTGELFF | TGCAGCGTTGTTGGTCAGGGGAACACCGGGGAGCTGTTTTTT
TRBJ1-2 | TRBV4-2 | NA | NA | CASSRRNRAGGYTF | TGTGCCAGCAGCCGGCGGAACAGGGCGGGAGGCTACACCTTC
TRBJ2-3 | TRBV6-5 | TRBD1 | NA | CASNRQGAMDTQYF | TGTGCCAGCAATCGACAGGGGGCGATGGATACGCAGTATTTT
TRBJ1-5 | TRBV12-5 | NA | once | CASTLAQHF | TGTGCTAGTACTCTAGCCCAGCATTTT
TRBJ1-2 | TRBV6-5 | NA | NA | CATEQGNYGYTF | TGTGCCACCGAACAGGGTAACTATGGCTACACCTTC
TRBJ2-2 | TRBV6-5 | TRBD1 | NA | CASSYSTGDPGELFF | TGTGCCAGCAGTTACTCCACAGGGGATCCCGGGGAGCTGTTTTTT
TRBJ2-5 | TRBV19 | TRBD2 | NA | CASRGLAGGETQYF | TGTGCCAGTAGAGGACTAGCGGGGGGAGAGACCCAGTACTTC
TRBJ1-2 | TRBV3-1/TRBV3-2 | TRBD1 | NA | CASSLGTGGYTF | TGTGCCAGCAGCCTCGGGACAGGGGGCTACACCTTC
TRBJ2-2 | TRBV10-3 | TRBD1 | NA | CAIKGQGNTGELFF | TGTGCCATCAAGGGACAGGGGAACACCGGGGAGCTGTTTTTT
TRBJ1-2 | TRBV3-1/TRBV3-2 | TRBD1 | NA | CASSQPGGNGYTF | TGTGCCAGCAGCCAACCAGGGGGGAATGGCTACACCTTC
TRBJ2-7 | TRBV25-1 | NA | NA | CASSEEGRAPYEQYF | TGTGCCAGCAGTGAGGAGGGCAGGGCCCCCTACGAGCAGTACTTC
TRBJ2-5 | TRBV10-3 | NA | NA | CAITPGMEETQYF | TGTGCCATCACCCCAGGAATGGAAGAGACCCAGTACTTC
TRBJ2-3 | TRBV21-1 | NA | NA | CASSKRETGLTDTQYF | TGTGCCAGCAGCAAACGAGAAACAGGGTTAACAGATACGCAGTATTTT
TRBJ1-1 | TRBV9 | NA | NA | CASKRIMNTEAFF | TGTGCCAGCAAGCGGATAATGAACACTGAAGCTTTCTTT
TRBJ1-3 | TRBV7-3 | NA | NA | CASSLTGSGNTIYF | TGTGCCAGCAGCTTAACAGGGTCTGGAAACACCATATATTTT
TRBJ2-2 | TRBV24-1 | TRBD1 | NA | CATSERTGSTGELFF | TGTGCCACCAGTGAACGGACAGGGAGCACCGGGGAGCTGTTTTTT
TRBJ1-6 | TRBV7-9 | TRBD1 | NA | CASSLGGQGAASPLHF | TGTGCCAGCAGCTTAGGTGGGCAGGGGGCGGCGTCACCCCTCCACTTT
TRBJ2-7 | TRBV15 | TRBD1 | NA | CATSRDTGQGPYEQYF | TGTGCCACCAGCAGAGATACAGGACAGGGGCCCTACGAGCAGTACTTC